The 18 T cell receptor beta chains below come from one sample, sequenced in a study of blood T cell repertoires in COVID-19. Sequenced by immunoSEQ multiplex PCR; TCRdb stores in-frame clones only, minus some. The sample holds fewer than 250,000 clones, 85% to 95% seen once. The material sequenced was peripheral blood. These receptors originate from a man aged 30 to 45 with COVID-19, enrolled during active disease.

The rearrangement joins TRBV3-1 (or the pseudogene TRBV3-2) to TRBJ1-1; tentative D call: TRBD1 (6 bases). Germline V lookup: CDR1 LGHDT, CDR2 YNNKEL (reference sequence). This CDR3 comprises 13 residues. The V and J ends lost 2 bases and 5 bases respectively, with 9 bases between them. Here the CDR3 DNA reads TGTGCCAGCAGCCAAACAGGGAGTACTGAAGCTTTCTTT. This sequence encodes CASSQTGSTEAFF.

This rearrangement joins TRBV19 to TRBJ1-3, with D possibly being TRBD1 (5 bases). Germline CDR1 reads LNHDA; CDR2 reads SQIVND (reference sequence). This CDR3 is built from 15 residues. Trimming took off 7 bases at V and 0 bases at J, with 13 bases between the two ends. The CDR3 DNA reads TGTGCCAGTACCGCACCGACAGTCTCTGGAAACACCATATATTTT. It yields the protein CASTAPTVSGNTIYF.

The rearrangement uses TRBV7-9 and TRBJ1-1; D ambiguous. This CDR3 contains 13 residues. The V gene's germline CDR1 is SEHNR and CDR2 FQNEAQ (reference sequence). V dropped 3 bases and J dropped 7 bases, with 12 bases sitting between them. The CDR3 loop is CASSLKPSHEAFF. The CDR3 bases are TGTGCCAGCAGCTTGAAACCTAGCCATGAAGCTTTCTTT. The full variable domain, rest sourced from reference TRBV7-9 and TRBJ1-1, is DTGVSQNPRHKITKRGQNVTFRCDPISEHNRLYWYRQTLGQGPEFLTYFQNEAQLEKSRLLSDRFSAERPKGSFSTLEIQRTEQGDSAMYLCASSLKPSHEAFFGQGTRLTVV.

The gene calls are TRBV10-2 and TRBJ1-2; 11 bases map to TRBD1. The V segment lost 6 bases and the J segment 5 bases; nucleotides outside the gene matches: 14. Germline loops: CDR1 WSHSY, CDR2 SAAADI. The CDR3 is made up of 17 amino acids. The CDR3 DNA is TGCGCCAGCAGGAAACCCGGGACAGGGGGTTATGGGTATGGCTACACCTTC. It is translated as CASRKPGTGGYGYGYTF.

This clone was detected only once. V usage is TRBV20-1 and J usage is TRBJ2-1; TRBD1 matches 7 bases. V dropped 6 bases and J dropped 10; count of bases not matched to a gene: 6. This CDR3 spans 11 amino acids. The germline gives CDR1 DFQATT, CDR2 SNEGSKA (reference sequence). As DNA, the CDR3 is TGCAGTGCGCAGACAGGGATCGAGCAGTTCTTC. This gives the protein CSAQTGIEQFF.

This clone occurred once. This chain joins TRBV5-1 and TRBJ2-5; 16 bases line up with TRBD2. The V gene's germline CDR1 is SGHRS and CDR2 YFSETQ. V lost 5 bases, J lost 2 bases, and 15 bases stayed unmatched. This CDR3 has 20 residues. This CDR3 is CASRPYYPGLAGGKQETQYF. The CDR3 DNA reads as TGCGCCAGCAGGCCGTATTATCCGGGACTAGCGGGGGGGAAGCAAGAGACCCAGTACTTC.

V and J are TRBV6-5 and TRBJ2-7; 7 bases align to TRBD1. CDR3 length: 15 residues. The germline V gene has CDR1 MNHEY and CDR2 SVGAGI. Trimming cost V 6 bases and J 2 bases; bases outside gene matches: 10. The CDR3 nucleotides read TGTGCCAGCAGAATGGGACAGCTGCAGGCCTACGAGCAGTACTTC. Its translation is CASRMGQLQAYEQYF.

The V call is TRBV6-2 or TRBV6-3, the J call TRBJ2-3; perhaps TRBD2 as D (7 bases). Trimming removed 5 bases from V and 0 bases from J, with 21 bases in between. The germline V gene encodes CDR1 MNHEY and CDR2 SVGEGT. The length of the CDR3 is 18 residues. This CDR3 reads CASSGLAGAPSSTDTQYF. The CDR3 DNA sequence: TGTGCCAGCAGTGGTCTCGCGGGGGCGCCCTCTAGCACAGATACGCAGTATTTT.

The chain uses TRBV9 and TRBJ1-6; maybe TRBD1 (6 bases). Per the germline V gene, CDR1 is SGDLS and CDR2 is YYNGEE. This CDR3 comprises 17 residues. The V gene lost 3 bases and the J gene lost 7 bases, with 20 bases spanning the gap. The CDR3 DNA is TGTGCCAGCAGCGGGGGAGGGGGTTCGGACCTAAATTCACCCCTCCACTTT. Translated: CASSGGGGSDLNSPLHF.

The V call is TRBV9, the J call TRBJ1-5; possibly TRBD1 for D (5 bases). Germline assignment: CDR1 SGDLS and CDR2 YYNGEE. Trimming shortened V by 4 bases and J by 1 base, and 12 bases separated the two germline ends. The CDR3 totals 15 residues. DNA of the CDR3: TGTGCCAGCAGCCCCTCTCCAGGGAGCAATCAGCCCCAGCATTTT. Protein: CASSPSPGSNQPQHF. Based on the CDR3 plus reference TRBV9 and TRBJ1-5, the full variable domain is DSGVTQTPKHLITATGQRVTLRCSPRSGDLSVYWYQQSLDQGLQFLIQYYNGEERAKGNILERFSAQQFPDLHSELNLSSLELGDSALYFCASSPSPGSNQPQHFGDGTRLSIL.

This clone was counted between two and nine times. The chain joins TRBV19 to TRBJ1-2; D remains ambiguous. This CDR3 contains 14 residues. Trimming removed 0 bases at V and 1 base at J, with 6 bases between. The V gene's germline CDR1 is LNHDA and CDR2 SQIVND (reference sequence). DNA for the CDR3: TGTGCCAGTAGTATAGATAACTATAACTATGGCTACACCTTC. Translating gives CASSIDNYNYGYTF.

The chain combines TRBV5-6 with TRBJ1-1; 8 bases are a match to TRBD1. V lost 2 bases to trimming and J lost 0 bases; unmatched junction nucleotides: 12. Germline values: CDR1 SGHDT, CDR2 YYEEEE. CDR3 size: 18 residues. CDR3 in amino acids: CASSLQRGTGIMNTEAFF. For the CDR3, the DNA is TGTGCCAGCAGCTTACAAAGAGGGACAGGAATAATGAACACTGAAGCTTTCTTT.

This sequence joins TRBV19 and TRBJ1-1; D ambiguous. Germline values: CDR1 LNHDA, CDR2 SQIVND (reference sequence). This CDR3 region has 16 residues. V lost 6 bases, J lost 3 bases, and 20 bases lay in between. CDR3 sequence reads: CASSPPAGRMDTEAFF. CDR3 sequence (DNA): TGTGCCAGTAGCCCGCCCGCGGGCCGCATGGACACTGAAGCTTTCTTT. Full variable domain (rest looked up from reference TRBV19 and TRBJ1-1): DGGITQSPKYLFRKEGQNVTLSCEQNLNHDAMYWYRQDPGQGLRLIYYSQIVNDFQKGDIAEGYSVSREKKESFPLTVTSAQKNPTAFYLCASSPPAGRMDTEAFFGQGTRLTVV.

The rearrangement uses TRBV1 and TRBJ2-1; TRBD2 is the table's D call and was not checked against the DNA. TRBV1 is recorded as a pseudogene. CDR3 length: 17 amino acids. The DNA of the CDR3 is TGCACCAGCAGCCAAGATGAGACTAGCGGGACCTACAATGAGCAGTTCTTC. Its translation: CTSSQDETSGTYNEQFF.

The rearrangement links TRBV10-2 to TRBJ2-1; 8 bases match TRBD1. The V segment lost 6 bases and the J segment 5 bases; nucleotides outside the gene matches: 12. The germline CDR1 and CDR2 sequences are WSHSY and SAAADI. The CDR3 contains 16 residues. CDR3 sequence: CASRDVVRGRNNEQFF. The CDR3 DNA follows: TGCGCCAGCAGAGACGTCGTCAGGGGGCGAAACAATGAGCAGTTCTTC.

This chain joins TRBV7-9 and TRBJ2-2, with TRBD2 matching 8 bases. The germline gives CDR1 SEHNR, CDR2 FQNEAQ (reference sequence). The CDR3 length is 16 residues. V shed 6 bases and J 7 bases; nucleotides not matched to a gene: 13. The CDR3 coding sequence is TGTGCCAGCAGTCGGGGGGGATTGTCAAAACACGGGGAGCTGTTTTTT. Encoded protein: CASSRGGLSKHGELFF.

The rearrangement joins TRBV18 to TRBJ1-6; maybe TRBD1 (5 bases). Germline CDR1 KGHSH, CDR2 LQKENI. Trimming pared 2 bases from V and 9 bases from J, leaving 14 bases between. CDR3 length equals 15 residues. CDR3 loop: CASSPESQGSSPLHF. The CDR3 DNA is TGTGCCAGCTCACCAGAGTCCCAGGGAAGTTCACCCCTCCACTTT.

The chain is built from TRBV2 and TRBJ2-6; D may be TRBD2 (5 bases). This CDR3 is 14 amino acids long. Deletions cut 6 bases from V and 1 base from J, with 7 bases between. The germline gives CDR1 SNHLY, CDR2 FYNNEI. In DNA form, the CDR3 reads TGTGCCAGCAGCGGGAATTCTGGGGCCAACGTCCTGACTTTC. Residues: CASSGNSGANVLTF. Filled out from reference TRBV2 and TRBJ2-6, the complete variable domain reads EPEVTQTPSHQVTQMGQEVILRCVPISNHLYFYWYRQILGQKVEFLVSFYNNEISEKSEIFDDQFSVERPDGSNFTLKIRSTKLEDSAMYFCASSGNSGANVLTFGAGSRLTVL.